Following are 7 T cell receptor beta chains from one sample sequenced in a study of T-cell reconstitution after alpha-beta-depleted transplantation in children. Construction of the TCRbeta library involved unique molecular identifiers. TCRdb called the PCR reads again in MiXCR, with one record for every CDR3 protein. The sample lists around 370,000 distinct CDR3 sequences; around a tenth were seen once. Sequencing used PBMCs from the stem cell graft donor, obtained from the stem cell graft. The receptor source for this set is a human donor who donated a stem cell graft to a child with acute lymphoblastic leukemia.

The table lists this clonotype with many counts. This chain uses TRBV15 with TRBJ2-3; tentative D call: TRBD2 (6 bases). The CDR3 sequence is 14 residues long. V was pared by 3 bases and J by 1 base, with 8 bases between. Germline V gene sequence: CDR1 LNHNV, CDR2 YYDKDF (reference sequence). CDR3 amino acids: CATSSWEGTDTQYF. CDR3 DNA: TGTGCCACCAGCAGTTGGGAGGGCACAGATACGCAGTATTTT.

Ten or more counts support this clonotype. The chain carries TRBV7-9 and TRBJ1-5; weak D call: TRBD1 (5 bases). Germline CDR1 and CDR2: SEHNR and FQNEAQ (reference sequence). The CDR3 is made up of 14 amino acids. V was clipped by 1 base and J by 6 bases, with 10 bases between them. The CDR3 nucleotides are TGTGCCAGCAGCTTAGGACAGTTAGGTCAGCCCCAGCATTTT. It specifies CASSLGQLGQPQHF.

This clonotype was picked up a small number of times. The V call is TRBV5-6, the J call TRBJ2-7; the D gene is possibly TRBD2 (6 bases). V gave up 4 bases and J gave up 3 bases, with 17 bases separating them. Germline V gives CDR1 SGHDT, CDR2 YYEEEE. This CDR3 is 15 amino acids long. The DNA for the CDR3 is TGTGCCAGCAGCCACCGGGACTCTTCTCACTACGAGCAGTACTTC. Amino acid sequence: CASSHRDSSHYEQYF.

This clonotype was seen repeatedly, ten times or more. The CDR3 DNA is TGTGCCAGCACCCCAACTGGAGGGGTCTATGGCTACACCTTC. Translating it yields CASTPTGGVYGYTF. This chain connects TRBV5-6 to TRBJ1-2; D may be TRBD1 (5 bases). The germline V and J ends were trimmed by 6 bases and 4 bases, with 16 bases remaining between them. There are 14 residues in the CDR3. CDR1 SGHDT and CDR2 YYEEEE come from the germline V gene.

This chain links TRBV7-3 with TRBJ2-3; the match to TRBD2 covers 9 bases. The V gene end was trimmed by 5 bases and the J gene end by 6 bases; junction bases not matched to a gene: 9. CDR3 length equals 15 residues. CDR1 is SGHTA and CDR2 is FQGTGA in the germline V gene. The CDR3 sequence: CASSPSAGGPDTQYF. The CDR3 DNA sequence: TGTGCCAGCAGCCCCTCGGCGGGAGGGCCTGATACGCAGTATTTT.

V and J are TRBV7-2 and TRBJ2-3; no definite D call. CDR1 SGHTA and CDR2 FQGNSA come from the germline V gene. This CDR3 has 13 residues. V was pared by 3 bases and J by 6 bases, with 10 bases between. The CDR3 nucleotides read TGTGCCAGCAGCTTTCTTGCAACCGATACGCAGTATTTT. Amino acids: CASSFLATDTQYF.

This clonotype appeared a few times. This rearrangement joins TRBV7-8 to TRBJ2-1; 7 nucleotides align to TRBD2. V was clipped by 1 base and J by 3 bases; unmatched bases: 9. Germline V CDR1 and CDR2: SGHVS, FQNEAQ. This CDR3 has 17 residues. This CDR3 is CASSLGTAGVLYNEQFF. Written as DNA, the CDR3 is TGTGCCAGCAGCTTAGGGACGGCGGGGGTGCTCTACAATGAGCAGTTCTTC.